Sequencing of this TCR beta chain was carried out in a study of T-cell memory formation after mild COVID-19. Trimming removed 1 base at V and 1 base at J, with 9 bases between. Germline values: CDR1 DFQATT, CDR2 SNEGSKA (reference sequence). This CDR3 contains 14 residues. In TCRdb, the 5' RACE reads were re-called with MiXCR into one record per CDR3 protein. The data show about 620,000 distinct CDR3 sequences, with about a sixth seen just once and 12% held by the top ten. The sequenced sample was PBMCs or a T cell subset sorted from them (not recorded which). The source of this sequence is an adult woman who had mild COVID-19 (a few samples of this study predate the infection). Cell type and time point are not known. The V call is TRBV20-1, the J call TRBJ2-3; no clear D gene. The CDR3 loop is CSARARPRTDTQYF. CDR3 DNA: TGCAGTGCTAGAGCGCGGCCCCGCACAGATACGCAGTATTTT.